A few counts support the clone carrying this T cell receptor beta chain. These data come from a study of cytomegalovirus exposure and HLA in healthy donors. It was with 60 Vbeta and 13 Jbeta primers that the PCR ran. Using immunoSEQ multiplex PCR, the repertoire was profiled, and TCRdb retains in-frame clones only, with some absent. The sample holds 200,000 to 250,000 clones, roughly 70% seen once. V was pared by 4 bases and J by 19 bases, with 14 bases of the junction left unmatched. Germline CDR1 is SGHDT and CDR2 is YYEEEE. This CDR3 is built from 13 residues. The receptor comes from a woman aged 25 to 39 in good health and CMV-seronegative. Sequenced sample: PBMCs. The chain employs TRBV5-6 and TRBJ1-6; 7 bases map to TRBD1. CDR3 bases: TGTGCCAGCAGCCCGTTGGGACAGCCAGAGGAACACTTT. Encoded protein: CASSPLGQPEEHF.